The next 21 T cell receptor beta chains were all read from a single sample in a study of beta chain features in type 1 diabetes. Points from the study as a whole: The study found moderately but significantly shorter TCRB CDR3s in all four CD4+ subsets of Type 1 diabetes patients.

The authors reverse transcribed all of the isolated RNA, so sequencing captured expressed TCRB transcripts. Profiling relied on immunoSEQ multiplex PCR, and the TCRdb table lists in-frame clones only, not all of them. The sample yields about 370,000 clones, over 8.5% seen once. These receptors' antigens are unknown. Sequencing was carried out using central memory CD4+ T cells from blood. All receptors come from a man younger than 45 with type 1 diabetes.

There are a few counts of this clone. The rearrangement uses TRBV27 and TRBJ2-5; D is perhaps TRBD1 (6 bases). This CDR3 region has 15 residues. Germline V gene sequence: CDR1 MNHEY, CDR2 SMNVEV (reference sequence). V lost 1 base and J lost 3, with 12 bases in between. CDR3 coding DNA: TGTGCCAGCAGTTTATTGAGGGGGTATGAAGAGACCCAGTACTTC. Translated: CASSLLRGYEETQYF.

The chain links TRBV7-2 to TRBJ1-1; D not resolved. Per the germline V gene, CDR1 is SGHTA and CDR2 is FQGNSA. V lost 5 bases and J 0 bases, leaving 7 bases between the germline ends. There are 13 residues in the CDR3. As DNA, the CDR3 is TGTGCCAGCAGCCGAGAATTGAACACTGAAGCTTTCTTT. This sequence encodes CASSRELNTEAFF.

This clone was detected only a few times. The J gene is TRBJ1-5, the V gene TRBV7-9; no clear D gene. From germline, CDR1 is SEHNR and CDR2 FQNEAQ (reference sequence). This CDR3 is built from 14 residues. V was pared by 0 bases and J by 4 bases, with 7 bases between. The CDR3 here is CASSLAGLNQPQHF. The CDR3 DNA follows: TGTGCCAGCAGCTTAGCGGGATTGAATCAGCCCCAGCATTTT.

This clone was detected a few times. The chain joins TRBV27 to TRBJ1-2; D not resolved. V was cut by 8 bases and J by 7 bases, with 17 bases left in between. CDR3 length: 13 residues. The germline gives CDR1 MNHEY, CDR2 SMNVEV (reference sequence). CDR3 DNA sequence: TGTGCCAGCCGCGGCAGCTCGATAAGTGGCTACACCTTC. Translation: CASRGSSISGYTF.

The table lists this clone with a few counts. This chain joins TRBV7-8 and TRBJ2-7; 8 bases are shared with TRBD2. V gave up 5 bases and J gave up 4 bases; unmatched junction bases: 13. The germline CDR1 and CDR2 sequences are SGHVS and FQNEAQ. This CDR3 has 16 amino acids. The CDR3 region has the DNA TGTGCCAGCAGCCCCCGGGGGGGGAACACCCGGTACGAGCAGTACTTC. This encodes CASSPRGGNTRYEQYF. Drawing the rest from reference TRBV7-8 and TRBJ2-7, the complete variable domain is GAGVSQSPRYKVAKRGQDVALRCDPISGHVSLFWYQQALGQGPEFLTYFQNEAQLDKSGLPSDRFFAERPEGSVSTLKIQRTQQEDSAVYLCASSPRGGNTRYEQYFGPGTRLTVT.

This clone has a handful of counts. The junction shows a germline mismatch at one end, possibly a read error. The chain couples TRBV4-3 to TRBJ2-7; no clear D. CDR3 size: 14 residues. The germline CDR1 and CDR2 sequences are LGHNA and YSLEER. The CDR3 reads CASSRTVSSDEQYF. The CDR3 DNA follows: TGCGCCAGCAGCCGAACAGTGTCCTCCGACGAGCAGTACTTC.

The chain recombines TRBV11-2 with TRBJ1-5; unclear D gene. V shed 5 bases and J shed 7 bases, with 12 bases lying between them. Germline loops: CDR1 SGHAT, CDR2 FQNNGV. This CDR3 has 13 residues. The CDR3 region is CASSPGVEQPQHF. As DNA, the CDR3 is TGTGCCAGCAGCCCTGGTGTGGAGCAGCCCCAGCATTTT.

V usage is TRBV10-3 and J usage is TRBJ1-5, with TRBD1 matching 7 bases. The CDR3 is 13 residues long. Germline CDR1 reads ENHRY; CDR2 reads SYGVKD. The V and J ends lost 10 bases and 7 bases, in that order; junction bases with no gene match: 10. The CDR3 loop reads CASSRGQVQPQHF. In DNA form, the CDR3 reads TGTGCCAGCAGCCGTGGACAGGTGCAGCCCCAGCATTTT.

This chain joins TRBV5-1 and TRBJ2-5; 9 bases match TRBD1. The germline V gene has CDR1 SGHRS and CDR2 YFSETQ. Unmatched junction bases numbered 19, after V lost 4 bases and J lost 9 bases. This CDR3 comprises 17 residues. CDR3 protein: CASSEGPPGQGLGAQYF. The CDR3 DNA reads TGCGCCAGCAGCGAGGGACCACCGGGACAGGGCCTTGGGGCCCAGTACTTC.

The V gene is TRBV7-2, the J gene TRBJ2-3; D unclear. The germline gives CDR1 SGHTA, CDR2 FQGNSA. CDR3 length equals 13 residues. Trimming removed 2 bases from V and 8 bases from J, with 11 bases in between. The CDR3 region is CASSLPTHVTQYF. CDR3 nucleotides: TGTGCCAGCAGCTTACCCACCCACGTTACGCAGTATTTT.

The V call is TRBV11-2, the J call TRBJ2-1; no reliable D call. The V end lost 4 bases, the J end lost 0 bases, and 10 bases lay between the germline ends. Germline-derived CDR1 and CDR2 are SGHAT and FQNNGV. The CDR3 is 15 residues long. The CDR3 region is CASSSNLSSYNEQFF. For the CDR3, the DNA is TGTGCCAGCAGCTCTAATCTTAGCTCCTACAATGAGCAGTTCTTC.

There are a few counts of this clone. V gene TRBV7-8 combines with J gene TRBJ2-4, with 10 positions matching TRBD1. CDR3 length equals 14 residues. Germline V gene lookup returns CDR1 SGHVS and CDR2 FQNEAQ. Trimming cost V 0 bases and J 7 bases; bases outside gene matches: 0. CDR3 region: CASSLAGQGNIQYF. The CDR3 DNA reads TGTGCCAGCAGCTTAGCGGGACAGGGGAACATTCAGTACTTC. The whole variable domain, filled in from reference TRBV7-8 and TRBJ2-4, reads GAGVSQSPRYKVAKRGQDVALRCDPISGHVSLFWYQQALGQGPEFLTYFQNEAQLDKSGLPSDRFFAERPEGSVSTLKIQRTQQEDSAVYLCASSLAGQGNIQYFGAGTRLSVL.

The chain carries TRBV7-2 and TRBJ1-5; weak D call: TRBD1 (5 bases). Trimming shortened V by 1 base and J by 4 bases, and 11 bases separated the two germline ends. Germline V lookup: CDR1 SGHTA, CDR2 FQGNSA. The CDR3 has 15 residues. CDR3 nucleotide sequence: TGTGCCAGCAGCTTAGTTGTAGACAGTAATCAGCCCCAGCATTTT. This encodes CASSLVVDSNQPQHF.

CDR3 loop: CASSQIQGNQPQHF. Here the CDR3 DNA reads TGCGCCAGCAGCCAAATCCAGGGGAATCAGCCCCAGCATTTT. This chain uses TRBV4-1 with TRBJ1-5, with D perhaps TRBD1 (6 bases). V was clipped by 2 bases and J by 4 bases, with 9 bases between them. This CDR3 has 14 residues. Germline-derived CDR1 and CDR2 are MGHRA and YSYEKL.

The rearrangement uses TRBV7-3 and TRBJ1-5; the D gene is possibly TRBD1 (5 bases). Trimming pared 5 bases from V and 4 bases from J, leaving 9 bases between. This CDR3 has 13 amino acids. Germline assignment: CDR1 SGHTA and CDR2 FQGTGA. The DNA of the CDR3 is TGTGCCAGCAGCATACAGGAGAATCAGCCCCAGCATTTT. Protein product: CASSIQENQPQHF. The whole variable domain, filled in from reference TRBV7-3 and TRBJ1-5, reads GAGVSQTPSNKVTEKGKYVELRCDPISGHTALYWYRQSLGQGPEFLIYFQGTGAADDSGLPNDRFFAVRPEGSVSTLKIQRTERGDSAVYLCASSIQENQPQHFGDGTRLSIL.

The chain has TRBV6-6 and TRBJ2-7; 12 bases fit TRBD1. V shed 6 bases and J 4 bases; nucleotides not matched to a gene: 10. Germline V gene lookup returns CDR1 MNHNY and CDR2 SVGAGI (reference sequence). This CDR3 contains 16 residues. This chain's CDR3 is CASRPIGTGGSYEQYF. The CDR3 DNA is TGTGCCAGCAGGCCTATTGGGACAGGGGGCTCGTACGAGCAGTACTTC.

The chain joins TRBV19 to TRBJ1-1; a weak D match, TRBD1 (5 bases). Germline V lookup: CDR1 LNHDA, CDR2 SQIVND (reference sequence). The CDR3 runs 12 residues. The ends were cut back, 8 bases at V and 3 bases at J, with 10 bases in the middle. This chain's CDR3 is CASSGWDTEAFF. The CDR3 DNA is TGTGCCAGTTCAGGGTGGGACACTGAAGCTTTCTTT.

V is TRBV6-5 and J is TRBJ1-3; D ambiguous. This CDR3 comprises 14 residues. Germline V gene lookup returns CDR1 MNHEY and CDR2 SVGAGI. The V gene lost 7 bases and the J gene lost 0 bases, with 10 bases spanning the gap. The CDR3 loop is CASTTDLSGNTIYF. The CDR3 bases are TGTGCCAGCACAACAGATCTCTCTGGAAACACCATATATTTT.

This clone was detected only a few times. This sequence joins TRBV7-2 and TRBJ1-1; the D is unclear. Germline V lookup: CDR1 SGHTA, CDR2 FQGNSA. V was clipped by 7 bases and J by 4 bases, with 16 bases between them. This CDR3 has 14 amino acids. Here the CDR3 reads CASTPGREGTEAFF. CDR3 coding DNA: TGTGCCAGCACCCCCGGGAGGGAAGGCACTGAAGCTTTCTTT.

The chain carries TRBV18 and TRBJ2-5; D is tentatively TRBD1 or TRBD2 (5 bases each). CDR1 KGHSH and CDR2 LQKENI come from the germline V gene. This CDR3 is 14 amino acids long. Trimming removed 2 bases from V and 1 base from J, with 8 bases in between. The CDR3 bases are TGTGCCAGCTCACCATGGGACGGCCAAGAGACCCAGTACTTC. Amino acid sequence: CASSPWDGQETQYF.

This chain uses TRBV28 with TRBJ2-1, with D perhaps matching TRBD2 (6 bases). V lost 7 bases, J lost 5 bases, and 12 bases lay in between. This CDR3 contains 13 residues. The germline gives CDR1 MDHEN, CDR2 SYDVKM. CDR3 DNA: TGTGCCAGCACTCCGGGGGTCCACAATGAGCAGTTCTTC. It translates to CASTPGVHNEQFF.